This TCR beta chain was captured in a study of blood T cell repertoires in COVID-19. As for the study in general: T cells, B-cell-depleted T cells, or PBMCs supplied cDNA or gDNA.

This CDR3 spans 19 amino acids. V was pared by 5 bases and J by 2 bases, with 18 bases of the junction left unmatched. CDR1 is SEHNR, CDR2 FQNEAQ, per germline (reference sequence). Generated by immunoSEQ multiplex PCR, the TCRdb table keeps only in-frame clones and is missing some. The sample includes 250,000 or so clones, approximately 86% of them seen just once. The material sequenced was peripheral blood. The TCR originated in a woman under 40 with acute or convalescent COVID-19. The chain employs TRBV7-9 and TRBJ1-1; TRBD1 aligns across 9 bases. CDR3 sequence: CASSQSRAGTGLLNTEAFF. The CDR3 nucleotides are TGTGCCAGCAGCCAATCCCGGGCGGGGACAGGGCTCTTAAACACTGAAGCTTTCTTT.